The next 13 T cell receptor beta chains were all read from a single sample in a study of T-cell reconstitution after alpha-beta-depleted transplantation in children. The TCRbeta library incorporated unique molecular identifiers. TCRdb independently ran MiXCR on the PCR reads; one entry per CDR3 protein. Among about 830,000 distinct CDR3 sequences listed, roughly 15% were seen once. The sample consisted of PBMCs, mostly from graft donor cells, taken 360 days after TCRalphabeta/CD19-depleted stem cell transplant. The receptors come from a male patient younger than 18 who had a stem cell transplant for acute lymphoblastic leukemia, so the T cells may come from the graft donor.

This clonotype was detected a few times. The chain uses TRBV20-1 and TRBJ2-7; D gene uncertain. V shed 0 bases and J shed 0 bases, with 15 bases lying between them. CDR1 DFQATT and CDR2 SNEGSKA come from the germline V gene (reference sequence). CDR3 length: 16 amino acids. CDR3: CSARETRRGASYEQYF. CDR3 nucleotide sequence: TGCAGTGCTAGAGAGACCCGACGCGGCGCCTCCTACGAGCAGTACTTC.

This clonotype was counted ten times or more. The chain carries TRBV5-1 and TRBJ1-1; 10 bases map to TRBD1. The CDR3 length is 13 residues. CDR1 and CDR2 from the germline V gene are SGHRS and YFSETQ. After removal of 3 bases from V and 7 bases from J, the junction contained 3 bases not matched to a gene. The CDR3 reads CASSSGTGVEAFF. The CDR3 coding sequence is TGCGCCAGCAGCTCCGGGACAGGGGTTGAAGCTTTCTTT.

This clonotype occurred many times. This sequence joins TRBV4-2 and TRBJ2-3, with D possibly TRBD2 on 5 matching bases. Trimming pared 7 bases from V and 4 bases from J, leaving 24 bases between. The CDR3 sequence is 17 residues long. In germline, CDR1 is LGHNA, CDR2 YNFKEQ. This chain's CDR3 is CASTGDVRRFGADTQYF. The CDR3 DNA is TGTGCCAGCACCGGGGATGTCCGGAGGTTTGGCGCAGATACGCAGTATTTT.

The chain recombines TRBV19 with TRBJ2-5, with 8 bases lining up with TRBD1. Germline CDR1 LNHDA, CDR2 SQIVND (reference sequence). The CDR3 extends over 14 amino acids. J lost 7 bases, V lost 0 bases, and 4 bases had no gene match. CDR3 DNA sequence: TGTGCCAGTAGTATAGAGGGTCAGGGGGCGACCCAGTACTTC. It translates to CASSIEGQGATQYF.

This clonotype has at least ten counts. The chain couples TRBV18 to TRBJ1-2; TRBD1 is a possible D gene (5 bases). This CDR3 spans 13 amino acids. Germline loops: CDR1 KGHSH, CDR2 LQKENI. The germline V and J ends were trimmed by 5 bases and 5 bases, with 12 bases remaining between them. CDR3 sequence: CASSEQQAYGYTF. The CDR3 DNA reads TGTGCCAGCTCAGAGCAACAGGCGTATGGCTACACCTTC.

This clonotype was detected ten times or more. The gene calls are TRBV29-1 and TRBJ1-2; possibly TRBD1 for D (6 bases). The CDR3 is made up of 11 amino acids. V dropped 3 bases and J dropped 8 bases, with 10 bases sitting between them. Germline V CDR1 and CDR2: SQVTM, ANQGSEA. The CDR3 bases are TGCAGCGTTGACAGGGGAGGAGGCTACACCTTC. It codes for CSVDRGGGYTF.

The chain carries TRBV4-2 and TRBJ2-2, with D perhaps TRBD1 or TRBD2 (6 bases each). V lost 11 bases and J lost 4, with 11 bases in between. Germline values: CDR1 LGHNA, CDR2 YNFKEQ. There are 12 residues in the CDR3. This CDR3 reads CAGRGLTGELFF. The CDR3 DNA reads as TGTGCCGGCCGGGGGCTCACCGGGGAGCTGTTTTTT.

The chain uses TRBV9 and TRBJ2-7; D possibly matches TRBD1 or TRBD2 (6 bases each). CDR1 is SGDLS and CDR2 is YYNGEE in the germline V gene. Trimming took off 0 bases at V and 4 bases at J, with 14 bases between the two ends. The CDR3 has 15 residues. This CDR3 is CASSVESGGLYEQYF. CDR3 DNA: TGTGCCAGCAGCGTAGAGTCCGGGGGCTTGTACGAGCAGTACTTC. Full variable domain (missing parts from reference TRBV9 and TRBJ2-7): DSGVTQTPKHLITATGQRVTLRCSPRSGDLSVYWYQQSLDQGLQFLIQYYNGEERAKGNILERFSAQQFPDLHSELNLSSLELGDSALYFCASSVESGGLYEQYFGPGTRLTVT.

The V call is TRBV3-1, the J call TRBJ2-2; 7 bases line up with TRBD2. The J segment lost 6 bases and the V segment lost 0 bases, leaving 1 base of the junction unmatched. The CDR3 covers 14 residues. Looked up from germline, CDR1 is LGHDT and CDR2 is YNNKEL (reference sequence). The CDR3 protein is CASSQDAGAGELFF. The CDR3, as DNA: TGTGCCAGCAGCCAAGATGCGGGAGCCGGGGAGCTGTTTTTT.

CDR3 sequence reads: CASMEVGWAEAFF. CDR3 bases: TGTGCCTCCATGGAGGTGGGGTGGGCTGAAGCTTTCTTT. V usage is TRBV19 and J usage is TRBJ1-1; D uncertain. The germline V gene encodes CDR1 LNHDA and CDR2 SQIVND (reference sequence). This CDR3 spans 13 amino acids. Between the trimmed V and J ends, which lost 11 bases and 6 bases, there was a span of 19 bases.

This clonotype occurred a few times. In DNA form, the CDR3 reads TGCGCCAGCAGCTTGCTTAGCCCCAACCTCCATGAGCAGTTCTTC. Translating gives CASSLLSPNLHEQFF. The chain employs TRBV5-1 and TRBJ2-1; D remains unclear. Germline-derived CDR1 and CDR2 are SGHRS and YFSETQ. The CDR3 consists of 15 residues. V shed 1 base and J shed 8 bases, with 16 bases lying between them.

This clonotype appeared a few times. The rearrangement uses TRBV11-2 and TRBJ2-2; a possible D gene is TRBD2 (6 bases). This CDR3 has 15 amino acids. Germline lookup yields CDR1 SGHAT and CDR2 FQNNGV. V dropped 4 bases and J dropped 5 bases, with 14 bases sitting between them. CDR3 coding DNA: TGTGCCAGCAGCTATCTAGCGACCGGTACCGGGGAGCTGTTTTTT. Its protein product is CASSYLATGTGELFF.

This clonotype was counted only a few times. V and J are TRBV27 and TRBJ2-1, with D unclear. The V gene's germline CDR1 is MNHEY and CDR2 SMNVEV (reference sequence). V was pared by 3 bases and J by 6 bases, with 9 bases between. The CDR3 runs 13 residues. The CDR3 DNA reads as TGTGCCAGCAGTTTCCATCCGGCCAATGAGCAGTTCTTC. This sequence encodes CASSFHPANEQFF.